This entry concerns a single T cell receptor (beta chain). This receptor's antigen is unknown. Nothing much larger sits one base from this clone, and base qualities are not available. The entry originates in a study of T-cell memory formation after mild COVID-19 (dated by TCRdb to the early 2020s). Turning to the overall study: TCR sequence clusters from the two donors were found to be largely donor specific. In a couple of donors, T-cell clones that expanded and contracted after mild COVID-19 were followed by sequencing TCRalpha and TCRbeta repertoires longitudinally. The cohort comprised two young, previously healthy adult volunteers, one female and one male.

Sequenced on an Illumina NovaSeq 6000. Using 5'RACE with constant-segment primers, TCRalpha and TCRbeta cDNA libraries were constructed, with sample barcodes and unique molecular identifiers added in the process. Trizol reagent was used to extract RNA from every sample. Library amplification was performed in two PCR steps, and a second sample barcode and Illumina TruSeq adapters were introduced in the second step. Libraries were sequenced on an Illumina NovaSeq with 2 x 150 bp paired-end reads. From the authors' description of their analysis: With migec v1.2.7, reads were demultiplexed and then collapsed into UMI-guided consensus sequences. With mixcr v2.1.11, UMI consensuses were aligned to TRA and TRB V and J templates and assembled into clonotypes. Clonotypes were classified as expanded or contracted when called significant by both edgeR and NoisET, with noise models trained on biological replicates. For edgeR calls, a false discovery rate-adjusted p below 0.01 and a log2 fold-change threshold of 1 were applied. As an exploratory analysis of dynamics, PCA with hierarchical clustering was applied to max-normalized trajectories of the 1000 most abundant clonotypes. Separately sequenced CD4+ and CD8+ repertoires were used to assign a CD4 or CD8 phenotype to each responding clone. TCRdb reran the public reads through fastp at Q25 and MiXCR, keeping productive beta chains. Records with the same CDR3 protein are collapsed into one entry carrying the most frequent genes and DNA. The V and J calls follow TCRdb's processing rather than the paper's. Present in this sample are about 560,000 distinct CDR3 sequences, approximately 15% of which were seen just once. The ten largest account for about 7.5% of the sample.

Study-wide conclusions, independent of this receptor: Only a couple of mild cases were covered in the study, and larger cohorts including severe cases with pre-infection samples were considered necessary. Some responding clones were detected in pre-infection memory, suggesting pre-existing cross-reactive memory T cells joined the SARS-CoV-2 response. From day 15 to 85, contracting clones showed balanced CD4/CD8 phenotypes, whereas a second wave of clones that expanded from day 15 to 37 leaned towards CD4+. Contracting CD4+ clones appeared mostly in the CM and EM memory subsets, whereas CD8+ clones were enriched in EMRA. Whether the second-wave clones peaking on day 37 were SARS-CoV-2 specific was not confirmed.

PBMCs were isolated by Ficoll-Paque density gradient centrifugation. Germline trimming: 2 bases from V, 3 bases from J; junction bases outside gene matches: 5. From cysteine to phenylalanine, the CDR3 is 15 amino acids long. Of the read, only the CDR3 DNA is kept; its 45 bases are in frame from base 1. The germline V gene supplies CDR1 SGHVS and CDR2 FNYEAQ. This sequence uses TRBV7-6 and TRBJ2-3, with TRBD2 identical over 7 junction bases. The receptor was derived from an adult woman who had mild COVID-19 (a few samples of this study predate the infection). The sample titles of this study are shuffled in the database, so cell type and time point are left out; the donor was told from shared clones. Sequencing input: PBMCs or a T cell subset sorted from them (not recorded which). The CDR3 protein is CASSLLREATDTQYF. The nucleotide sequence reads TGTGCCAGCAGCTTACTCCGGGAGGCTACAGATACGCAGTATTTT.